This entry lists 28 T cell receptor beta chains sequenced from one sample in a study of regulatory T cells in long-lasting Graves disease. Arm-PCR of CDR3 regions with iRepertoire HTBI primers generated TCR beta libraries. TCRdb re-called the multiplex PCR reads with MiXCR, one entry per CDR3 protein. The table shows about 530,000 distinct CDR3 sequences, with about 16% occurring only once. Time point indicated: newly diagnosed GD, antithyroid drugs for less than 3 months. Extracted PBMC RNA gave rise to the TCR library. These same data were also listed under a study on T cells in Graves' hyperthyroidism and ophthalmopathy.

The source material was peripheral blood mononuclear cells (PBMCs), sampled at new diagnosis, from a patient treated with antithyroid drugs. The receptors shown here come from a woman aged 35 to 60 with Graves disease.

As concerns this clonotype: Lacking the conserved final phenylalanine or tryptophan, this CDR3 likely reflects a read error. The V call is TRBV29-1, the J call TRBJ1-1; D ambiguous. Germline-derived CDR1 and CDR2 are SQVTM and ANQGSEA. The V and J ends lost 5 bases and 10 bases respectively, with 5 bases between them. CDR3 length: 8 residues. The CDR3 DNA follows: TGCAGCGTTTACGGAGCTTTCTCT. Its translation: CSVYGAFS.

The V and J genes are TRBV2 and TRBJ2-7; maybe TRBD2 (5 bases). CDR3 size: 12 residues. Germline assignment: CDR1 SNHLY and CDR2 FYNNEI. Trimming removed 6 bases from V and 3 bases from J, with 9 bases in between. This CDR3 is CASSPGYYEQYF. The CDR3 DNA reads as TGTGCCAGCAGCCCGGGATACTACGAGCAGTACTTC.

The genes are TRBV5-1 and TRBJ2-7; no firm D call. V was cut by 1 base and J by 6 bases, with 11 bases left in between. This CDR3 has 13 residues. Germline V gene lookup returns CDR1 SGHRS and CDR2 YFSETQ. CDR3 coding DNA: TGCGCCAGCAGCTTGTTCTCTGGAACCGAGCAGTACTTC. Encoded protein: CASSLFSGTEQYF.

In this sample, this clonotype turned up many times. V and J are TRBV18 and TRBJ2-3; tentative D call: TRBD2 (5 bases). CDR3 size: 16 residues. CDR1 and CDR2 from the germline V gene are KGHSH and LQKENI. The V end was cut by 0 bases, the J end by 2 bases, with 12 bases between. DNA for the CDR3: TGTGCCAGCTCACCACCAGTCGGGGAAACCACAGATACGCAGTATTTT. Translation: CASSPPVGETTDTQYF.

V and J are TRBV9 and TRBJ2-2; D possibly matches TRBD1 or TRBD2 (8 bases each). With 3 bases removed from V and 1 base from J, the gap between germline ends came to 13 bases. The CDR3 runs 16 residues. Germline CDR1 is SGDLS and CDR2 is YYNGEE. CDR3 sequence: CASSAGGTGNTGELFF. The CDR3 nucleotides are TGTGCCAGCAGCGCGGGGGGGACAGGGAACACCGGGGAGCTGTTTTTT.

The CDR3 is CASSISGSFSGANVLTF. The CDR3 bases are TGTGCCAGTAGTATAAGCGGGAGCTTCTCTGGGGCCAACGTCCTGACTTTC. This rearrangement joins TRBV19 to TRBJ2-6; 8 bases are a match to TRBD2. The germline V gene encodes CDR1 LNHDA and CDR2 SQIVND (reference sequence). CDR3 length equals 17 residues. V shed 2 bases, J shed 0 bases, and the junction held 3 bases outside the gene matches.

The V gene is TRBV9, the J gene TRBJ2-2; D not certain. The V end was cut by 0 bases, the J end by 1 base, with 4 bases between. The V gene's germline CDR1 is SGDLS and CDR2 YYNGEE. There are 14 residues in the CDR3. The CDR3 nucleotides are TGTGCCAGCAGCGTAGTGTGGAACACCGGGGAGCTGTTTTTT. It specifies CASSVVWNTGELFF.

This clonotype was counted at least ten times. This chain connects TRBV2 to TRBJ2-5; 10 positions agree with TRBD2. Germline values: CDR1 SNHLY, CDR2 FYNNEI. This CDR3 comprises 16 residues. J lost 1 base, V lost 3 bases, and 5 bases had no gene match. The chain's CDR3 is CASSEGLATRQETQYF. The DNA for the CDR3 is TGTGCCAGCAGTGAGGGACTAGCGACGCGCCAAGAGACCCAGTACTTC. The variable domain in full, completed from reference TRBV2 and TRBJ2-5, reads EPEVTQTPSHQVTQMGQEVILRCVPISNHLYFYWYRQILGQKVEFLVSFYNNEISEKSEIFDDQFSVERPDGSNFTLKIRSTKLEDSAMYFCASSEGLATRQETQYFGPGTRLLVL.

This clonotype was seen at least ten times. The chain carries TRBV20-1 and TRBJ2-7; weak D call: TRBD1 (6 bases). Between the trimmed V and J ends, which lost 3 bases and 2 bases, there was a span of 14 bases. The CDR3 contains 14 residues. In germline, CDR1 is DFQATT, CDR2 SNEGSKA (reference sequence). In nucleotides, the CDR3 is TGCAGTGCTAGCCGAACAGGGTTCACCTACGAGCAGTACTTC. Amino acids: CSASRTGFTYEQYF.

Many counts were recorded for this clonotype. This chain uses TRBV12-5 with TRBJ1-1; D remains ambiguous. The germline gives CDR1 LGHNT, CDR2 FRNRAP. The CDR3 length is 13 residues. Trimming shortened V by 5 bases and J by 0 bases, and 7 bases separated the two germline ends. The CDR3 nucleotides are TGTGCTAGTGGTCTGCGTGTGAACACTGAAGCTTTCTTT. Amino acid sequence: CASGLRVNTEAFF.

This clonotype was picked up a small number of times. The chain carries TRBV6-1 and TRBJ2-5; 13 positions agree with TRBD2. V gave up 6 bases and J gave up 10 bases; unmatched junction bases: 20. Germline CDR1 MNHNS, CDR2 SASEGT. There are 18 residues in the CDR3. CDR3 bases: TGTGCCAGCAGCCCGTCCGAGACTAGCGGGGGGTACTACCGGAACCAGTACTTC. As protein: CASSPSETSGGYYRNQYF.

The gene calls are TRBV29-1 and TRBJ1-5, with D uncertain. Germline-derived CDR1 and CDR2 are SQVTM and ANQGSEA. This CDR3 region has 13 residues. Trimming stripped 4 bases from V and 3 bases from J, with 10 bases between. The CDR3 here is CSVAQETNQPQHF. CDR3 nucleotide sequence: TGCAGCGTTGCTCAGGAAACCAATCAGCCCCAGCATTTT. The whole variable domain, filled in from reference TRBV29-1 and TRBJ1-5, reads SAVISQKPSRDICQRGTSLTIQCQVDSQVTMMFWYRQQPGQSLTLIATANQGSEATYESGFVIDKFPISRPNLTFSTLTVSNMSPEDSSIYLCSVAQETNQPQHFGDGTRLSIL.

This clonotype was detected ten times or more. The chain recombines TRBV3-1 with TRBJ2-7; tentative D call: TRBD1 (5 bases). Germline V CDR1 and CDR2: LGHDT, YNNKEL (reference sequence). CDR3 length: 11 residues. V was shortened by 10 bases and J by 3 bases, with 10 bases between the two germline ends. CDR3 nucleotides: TGTGCCACCTCAGGGTACTACGAGCAGTACTTC. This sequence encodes CATSGYYEQYF.

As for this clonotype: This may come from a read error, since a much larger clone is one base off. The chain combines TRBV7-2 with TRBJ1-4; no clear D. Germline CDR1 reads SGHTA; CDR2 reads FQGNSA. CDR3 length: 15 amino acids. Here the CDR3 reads CVSSSSPTPNEKLFF. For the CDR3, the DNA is TGTGTCAGCAGCTCTTCTCCAACGCCTAATGAAAAACTGTTTTTT.

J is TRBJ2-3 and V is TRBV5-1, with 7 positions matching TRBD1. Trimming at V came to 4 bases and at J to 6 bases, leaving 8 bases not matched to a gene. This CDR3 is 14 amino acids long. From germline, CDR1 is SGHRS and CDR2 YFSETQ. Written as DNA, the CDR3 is TGCGCCAGCAGCCTCAACAGGGGTGCGGATACGCAGTATTTT. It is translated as CASSLNRGADTQYF.

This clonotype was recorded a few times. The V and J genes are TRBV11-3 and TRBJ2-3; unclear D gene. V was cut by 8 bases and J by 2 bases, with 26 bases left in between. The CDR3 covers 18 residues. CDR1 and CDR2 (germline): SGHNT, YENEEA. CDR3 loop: CASGPDLPERPYTDTQYF. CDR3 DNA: TGTGCCAGCGGCCCAGACTTACCGGAACGCCCATACACAGATACGCAGTATTTT.

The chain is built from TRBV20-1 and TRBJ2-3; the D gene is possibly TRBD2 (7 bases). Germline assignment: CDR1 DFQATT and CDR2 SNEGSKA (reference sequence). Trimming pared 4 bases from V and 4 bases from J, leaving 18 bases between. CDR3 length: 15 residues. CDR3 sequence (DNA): TGCAGTGCTACCCTAGGGGGGGCGGGGGCAGATACGCAGTATTTT. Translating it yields CSATLGGAGADTQYF.

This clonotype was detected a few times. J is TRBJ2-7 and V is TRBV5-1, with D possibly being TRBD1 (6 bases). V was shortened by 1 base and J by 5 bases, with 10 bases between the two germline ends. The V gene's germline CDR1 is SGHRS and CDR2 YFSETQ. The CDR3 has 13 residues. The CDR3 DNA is TGCGCCAGCAGCTTGCTCGGACAGAACGAGCAGTACTTC. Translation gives CASSLLGQNEQYF.

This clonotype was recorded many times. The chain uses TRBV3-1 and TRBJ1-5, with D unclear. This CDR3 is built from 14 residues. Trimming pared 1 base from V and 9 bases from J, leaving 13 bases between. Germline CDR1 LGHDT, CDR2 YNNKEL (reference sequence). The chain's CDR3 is CASSQGTDPSPQHF. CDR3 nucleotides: TGTGCCAGCAGCCAAGGAACAGATCCCTCGCCCCAGCATTTT.

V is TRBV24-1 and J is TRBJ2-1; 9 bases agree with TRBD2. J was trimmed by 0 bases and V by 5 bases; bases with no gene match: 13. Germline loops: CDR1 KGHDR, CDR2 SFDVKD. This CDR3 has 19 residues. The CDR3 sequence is CATSGAPTSGLISYNEQFF. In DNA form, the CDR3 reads TGTGCCACCAGTGGGGCCCCGACTAGCGGACTGATCTCCTACAATGAGCAGTTCTTC.

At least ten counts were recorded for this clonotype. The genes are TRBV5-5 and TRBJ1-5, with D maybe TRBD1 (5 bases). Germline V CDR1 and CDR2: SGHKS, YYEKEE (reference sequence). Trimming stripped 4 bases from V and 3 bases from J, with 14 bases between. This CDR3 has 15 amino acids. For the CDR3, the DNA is TGTGCCAGCAGCCAAACAGGTGGGAACAATCAGCCCCAGCATTTT. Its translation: CASSQTGGNNQPQHF.

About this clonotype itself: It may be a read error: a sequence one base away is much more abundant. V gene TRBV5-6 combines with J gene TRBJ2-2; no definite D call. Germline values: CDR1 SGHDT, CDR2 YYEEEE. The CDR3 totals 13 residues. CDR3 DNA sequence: TGTGCCAGCAGCTTATGGAACGCCGGGGAGCTGTTTTTT. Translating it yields CASSLWNAGELFF.

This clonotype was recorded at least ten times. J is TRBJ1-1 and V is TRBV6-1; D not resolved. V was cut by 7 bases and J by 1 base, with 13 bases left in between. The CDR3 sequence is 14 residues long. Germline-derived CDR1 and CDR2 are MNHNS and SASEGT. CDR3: CASNPTTENTEAFF. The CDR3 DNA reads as TGTGCCAGCAACCCAACGACGGAGAACACTGAAGCTTTCTTT.

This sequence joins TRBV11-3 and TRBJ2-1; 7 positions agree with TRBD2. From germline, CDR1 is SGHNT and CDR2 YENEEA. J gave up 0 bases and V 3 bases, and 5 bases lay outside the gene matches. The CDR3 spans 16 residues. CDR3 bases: TGTGCCAGCAGCTTTAGCGGGTCCTTCTCCTACAATGAGCAGTTCTTC. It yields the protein CASSFSGSFSYNEQFF. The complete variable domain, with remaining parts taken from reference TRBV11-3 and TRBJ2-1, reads EAGVVQSPRYKIIEKKQPVAFWCNPISGHNTLYWYLQNLGQGPELLIRYENEEAVDDSQLPKDRFSAERLKGVDSTLKIQPAELGDSAVYLCASSFSGSFSYNEQFFGPGTRLTVL.

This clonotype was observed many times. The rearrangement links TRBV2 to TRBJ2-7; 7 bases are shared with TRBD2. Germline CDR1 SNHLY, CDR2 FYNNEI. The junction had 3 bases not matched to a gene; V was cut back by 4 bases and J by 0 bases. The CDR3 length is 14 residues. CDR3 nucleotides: TGTGCCAGCAGTGCCTCTAGCGGCTCCTACGAGCAGTACTTC. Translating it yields CASSASSGSYEQYF. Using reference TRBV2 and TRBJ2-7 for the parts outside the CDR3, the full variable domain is EPEVTQTPSHQVTQMGQEVILRCVPISNHLYFYWYRQILGQKVEFLVSFYNNEISEKSEIFDDQFSVERPDGSNFTLKIRSTKLEDSAMYFCASSASSGSYEQYFGPGTRLTVT.

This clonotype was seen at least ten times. CDR3 residues: CASSLAASGGAANIQYF. The DNA for the CDR3 is TGTGCCAGCAGCTTAGCGGCTAGCGGGGGGGCCGCAAACATTCAGTACTTC. The chain has TRBV11-2 and TRBJ2-4; 12 nucleotides match TRBD2. CDR3 length: 17 residues. Trimming took 1 base from V and 6 from J; bases not matched to a gene: 7. Germline V gives CDR1 SGHAT, CDR2 FQNNGV.

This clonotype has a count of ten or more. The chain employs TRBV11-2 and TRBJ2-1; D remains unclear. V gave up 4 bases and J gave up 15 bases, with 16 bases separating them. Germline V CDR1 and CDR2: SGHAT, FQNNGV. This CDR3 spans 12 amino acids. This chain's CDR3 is CASSSTGQPRFF. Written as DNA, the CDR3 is TGTGCCAGCAGCTCCACCGGTCAGCCCCGGTTCTTC.

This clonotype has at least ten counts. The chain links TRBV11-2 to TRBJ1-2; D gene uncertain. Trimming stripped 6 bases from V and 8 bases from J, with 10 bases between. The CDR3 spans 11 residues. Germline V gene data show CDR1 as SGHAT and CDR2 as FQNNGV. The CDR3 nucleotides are TGTGCCAGCAGTGGAAGCGGGGGCTACACCTTC. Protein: CASSGSGGYTF.